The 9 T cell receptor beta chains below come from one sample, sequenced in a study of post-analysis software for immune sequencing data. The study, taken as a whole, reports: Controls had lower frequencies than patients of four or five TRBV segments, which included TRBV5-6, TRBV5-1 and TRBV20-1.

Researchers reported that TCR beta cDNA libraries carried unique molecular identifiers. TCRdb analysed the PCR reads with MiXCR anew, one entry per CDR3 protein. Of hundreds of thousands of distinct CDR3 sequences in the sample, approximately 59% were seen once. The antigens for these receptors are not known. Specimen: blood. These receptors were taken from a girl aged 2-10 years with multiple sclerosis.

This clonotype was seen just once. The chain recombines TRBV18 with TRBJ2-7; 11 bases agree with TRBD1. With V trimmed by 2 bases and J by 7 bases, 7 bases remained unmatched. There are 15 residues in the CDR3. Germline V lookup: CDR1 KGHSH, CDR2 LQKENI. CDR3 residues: CASSPGTGGDREQYF. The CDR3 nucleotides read TGTGCCAGCTCACCAGGGACAGGGGGGGATCGGGAGCAGTACTTC.

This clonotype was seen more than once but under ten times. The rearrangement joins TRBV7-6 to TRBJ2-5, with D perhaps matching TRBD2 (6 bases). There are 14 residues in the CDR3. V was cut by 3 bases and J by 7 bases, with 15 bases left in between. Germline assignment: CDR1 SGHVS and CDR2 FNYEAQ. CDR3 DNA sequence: TGTGCCAGCAGCTTCCGGGGGACGCTCGGGACCCAGTACTTC. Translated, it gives CASSFRGTLGTQYF.

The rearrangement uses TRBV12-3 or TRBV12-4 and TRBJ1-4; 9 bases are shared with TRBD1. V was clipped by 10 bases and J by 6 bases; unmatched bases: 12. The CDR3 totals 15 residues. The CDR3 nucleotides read TGTGCCAACTCCCCGACAGGGGGTAAGGATGAAAAACTGTTTTTT. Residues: CANSPTGGKDEKLFF.

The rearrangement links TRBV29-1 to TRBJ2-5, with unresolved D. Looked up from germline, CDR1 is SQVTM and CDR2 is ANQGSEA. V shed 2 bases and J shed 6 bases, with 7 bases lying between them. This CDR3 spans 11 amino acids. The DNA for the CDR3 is TGCAGCGTTGAACCAGGAAAGACCCAGTACTTC. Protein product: CSVEPGKTQYF.

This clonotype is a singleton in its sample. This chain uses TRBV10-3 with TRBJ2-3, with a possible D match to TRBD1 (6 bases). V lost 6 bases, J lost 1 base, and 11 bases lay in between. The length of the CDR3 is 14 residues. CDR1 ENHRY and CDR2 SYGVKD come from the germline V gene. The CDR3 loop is CAIRGTKGTDTQYF. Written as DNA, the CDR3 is TGTGCCATCAGGGGGACAAAGGGCACAGATACGCAGTATTTT.

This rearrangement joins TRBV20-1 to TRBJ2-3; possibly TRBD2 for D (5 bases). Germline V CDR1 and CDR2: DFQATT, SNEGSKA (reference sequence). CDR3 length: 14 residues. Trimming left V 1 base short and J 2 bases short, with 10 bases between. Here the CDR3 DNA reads TGCAGTGCTAGAGTGGTAGCGAACACAGATACGCAGTATTTT. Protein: CSARVVANTDTQYF.

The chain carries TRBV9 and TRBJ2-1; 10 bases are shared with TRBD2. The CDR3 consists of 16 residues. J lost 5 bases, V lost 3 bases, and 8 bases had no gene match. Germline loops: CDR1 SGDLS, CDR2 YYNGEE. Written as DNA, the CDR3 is TGTGCCAGCAGCGGCGGACTAGCGGCGGAGGACAATGAGCAGTTCTTC. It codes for CASSGGLAAEDNEQFF.

The CDR3 region is CASSLSGRGQETQYF. CDR3 in DNA: TGTGCCAGCAGCTTAAGTGGTAGGGGGCAAGAGACCCAGTACTTC. This chain joins TRBV7-9 and TRBJ2-5, with a tentative D call TRBD1 (6 bases). V lost 2 bases and J lost 2, with 12 bases in between. Germline V gives CDR1 SEHNR, CDR2 FQNEAQ (reference sequence). CDR3 length: 15 amino acids.

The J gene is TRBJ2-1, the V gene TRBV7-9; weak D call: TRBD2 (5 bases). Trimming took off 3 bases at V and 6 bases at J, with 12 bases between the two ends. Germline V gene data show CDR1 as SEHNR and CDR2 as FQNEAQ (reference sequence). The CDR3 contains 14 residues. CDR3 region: CASSLPLAGNEQFF. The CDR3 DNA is TGTGCCAGCAGCTTGCCCCTAGCTGGCAATGAGCAGTTCTTC. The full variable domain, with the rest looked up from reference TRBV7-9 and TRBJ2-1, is DTGVSQNPRHKITKRGQNVTFRCDPISEHNRLYWYRQTLGQGPEFLTYFQNEAQLEKSRLLSDRFSAERPKGSFSTLEIQRTEQGDSAMYLCASSLPLAGNEQFFGPGTRLTVL.